What follows are 27 T cell receptor beta chains derived from one specimen sequenced in a study of technical replicates of blood from several donors. This table comes from immunoSEQ multiplex PCR, and its TCRdb copy is limited to in-frame clones, with some not included. This table holds around 83,000 clones, approximately 93% found once. The specimen sequenced was T cells isolated from PBMCs. Receptors were obtained from a human donor in good health.

This chain connects TRBV9 to TRBJ1-3, with D perhaps matching TRBD1 (5 bases). Trimming left V 1 base short and J 7 bases short, with 18 bases between. The CDR3 runs 16 residues. The germline gives CDR1 SGDLS, CDR2 YYNGEE. DNA of the CDR3: TGTGCCAGCAGCGTACTTGGGCCAGGGAATTGGAACACCATATATTTT. This gives the protein CASSVLGPGNWNTIYF. The variable domain in full, completed from reference TRBV9 and TRBJ1-3, reads DSGVTQTPKHLITATGQRVTLRCSPRSGDLSVYWYQQSLDQGLQFLIQYYNGEERAKGNILERFSAQQFPDLHSELNLSSLELGDSALYFCASSVLGPGNWNTIYFGEGSWLTVV.

This chain uses TRBV2 with TRBJ1-2; D is undetermined. CDR1 and CDR2 from the germline V gene are SNHLY and FYNNEI. Trimming stripped 7 bases from V and 4 bases from J, with 16 bases between. The CDR3 loop spans 14 amino acids. CDR3 DNA: TGTGCCAGCACCCCGGCCTTGGGAGGCTATGGCTACACCTTC. Residues: CASTPALGGYGYTF.

CDR3 sequence reads: CASSERLTGMDEKLFF. As DNA, the CDR3 is TGTGCCAGCAGTGAACGGCTTACAGGGATGGATGAAAAACTGTTTTTT. The rearrangement links TRBV6-1 to TRBJ1-4; a weak D match, TRBD1 (6 bases). V was cut by 2 bases and J by 6 bases, with 16 bases left in between. This CDR3 is built from 16 residues. Germline V lookup: CDR1 MNHNS, CDR2 SASEGT.

The genes are TRBV2 and TRBJ2-5, with D possibly TRBD2 on 5 matching bases. The CDR3 length is 13 residues. Germline-derived CDR1 and CDR2 are SNHLY and FYNNEI. V dropped 11 bases and J dropped 1 base, with 14 bases sitting between them. CDR3 in amino acids: CAGKQAVQETQYF. CDR3 nucleotide sequence: TGTGCCGGCAAGCAAGCGGTCCAAGAGACCCAGTACTTC.

The chain uses TRBV19 and TRBJ1-1, with TRBD1 as a possible D gene (5 bases). V was cut by 6 bases and J by 3 bases, with 17 bases left in between. This CDR3 comprises 15 residues. Germline CDR1 reads LNHDA; CDR2 reads SQIVND (reference sequence). The CDR3 DNA follows: TGTGCCAGTAGGTCGGGGGGTCTTCGAGACACTGAAGCTTTCTTT. Encoded protein: CASRSGGLRDTEAFF.

CDR3 loop: CASSPGTAGTLHF. CDR3 coding DNA: TGTGCCAGCAGCCCCGGGACAGCCGGAACCCTCCACTTT. The chain is built from TRBV7-3 and TRBJ1-6; 7 nucleotides match TRBD1. The germline V gene has CDR1 SGHTA and CDR2 FQGTGA. The CDR3 loop spans 13 amino acids. V gave up 5 bases and J gave up 14 bases; unmatched junction bases: 9.

The CDR3 DNA is TGTGCCAGCAGCTTAGATCTGAGCGGGAGAACAGATACGCAGTATTTT. Translation gives CASSLDLSGRTDTQYF. The chain links TRBV7-9 to TRBJ2-3; 8 bases line up with TRBD2. The CDR3 runs 16 residues. V lost 1 base to trimming and J lost 3 bases; unmatched junction nucleotides: 6. The germline V gene encodes CDR1 SEHNR and CDR2 FQNEAQ (reference sequence). The full variable domain, its missing parts supplied by reference TRBV7-9 and TRBJ2-3, is DTGVSQNPRHKITKRGQNVTFRCDPISEHNRLYWYRQTLGQGPEFLTYFQNEAQLEKSRLLSDRFSAERPKGSFSTLEIQRTEQGDSAMYLCASSLDLSGRTDTQYFGPGTRLTVL.

V gene TRBV6-1 combines with J gene TRBJ2-7, with D possibly being TRBD2 (5 bases). Germline CDR1 and CDR2: MNHNS and SASEGT. The CDR3 contains 14 residues. The ends were cut back, 8 bases at V and 3 bases at J, with 17 bases in the middle. CDR3 DNA sequence: TGTGCCAGCGAAGGGAGACCCATCAACTACGAGCAGTACTTC. It encodes CASEGRPINYEQYF.

The chain joins TRBV7-3 to TRBJ2-3; 9 bases fit TRBD2. This CDR3 spans 14 amino acids. In germline, CDR1 is SGHTA, CDR2 FQGTGA. Losses at the gene ends were 3 bases for V and 2 bases for J; bases not matched to a gene: 0. The CDR3 region is CASSLGLATDTQYF. The DNA of the CDR3 is TGTGCCAGCAGCTTGGGACTAGCCACAGATACGCAGTATTTT.

This chain joins TRBV15 and TRBJ1-1; a weak D match, TRBD1 (5 bases). The CDR3 consists of 15 residues. The V end lost 0 bases, the J end lost 2 bases, and 10 bases lay between the germline ends. The germline V gene has CDR1 LNHNV and CDR2 YYDKDF (reference sequence). The CDR3 nucleotides read TGTGCCACCAGCAGAGATCAGGGTAGCAACACTGAAGCTTTCTTT. Residues: CATSRDQGSNTEAFF.

V and J are TRBV5-1 and TRBJ1-2, with 11 bases aligning to TRBD1. Germline V gene data show CDR1 as SGHRS and CDR2 as YFSETQ. The CDR3 is 15 amino acids. The V gene end was trimmed by 0 bases and the J gene end by 8 bases; junction bases not matched to a gene: 6. CDR3 protein: CASSLDQGQGGGYTF. The CDR3 nucleotides read TGCGCCAGCAGCTTGGACCAGGGACAGGGGGGAGGCTACACCTTC.

This chain links TRBV30 with TRBJ2-5; possibly TRBD2 for D (5 bases). The CDR3 loop spans 12 amino acids. V gave up 4 bases and J gave up 2 bases, with 8 bases separating them. Germline lookup yields CDR1 GTSNPN and CDR2 SVGIG (reference sequence). The CDR3 loop is CAWKERQETQYF. The DNA for the CDR3 is TGTGCCTGGAAAGAGCGGCAAGAGACCCAGTACTTC.

The chain links TRBV7-8 to TRBJ2-7, with a possible D match to TRBD1 (6 bases). The CDR3 extends over 13 amino acids. The V end was cut by 1 base, the J end by 7 bases, with 11 bases between. In germline, CDR1 is SGHVS, CDR2 FQNEAQ. The CDR3 nucleotides read TGTGCCAGCAGCTTAGGGGGGCTCAGGGAGCAGTACTTC. It is translated as CASSLGGLREQYF.

The rearrangement links TRBV5-1 to TRBJ2-2; weak D call: TRBD1 (5 bases). The CDR3 extends over 14 amino acids. The germline V gene has CDR1 SGHRS and CDR2 YFSETQ. V was cut by 4 bases and J by 5 bases, with 12 bases left in between. This chain's CDR3 is CASSATGRTGELFF. The CDR3 DNA reads as TGCGCCAGCAGCGCCACAGGTCGTACCGGGGAGCTGTTTTTT. Supplemented by reference TRBV5-1 and TRBJ2-2, the full variable domain reads KAGVTQTPRYLIKTRGQQVTLSCSPISGHRSVSWYQQTPGQGLQFLFEYFSETQRNKGNFPGRFSGRQFSNSRSEMNVSTLELGDSALYLCASSATGRTGELFFGEGSRLTVL.

The V and J genes are TRBV5-1 and TRBJ2-2; D might be TRBD1 (6 bases). This CDR3 contains 15 residues. The germline V and J ends were trimmed by 3 bases and 0 bases, with 9 bases remaining between them. Germline-derived CDR1 and CDR2 are SGHRS and YFSETQ. The CDR3 loop reads CASSSDRPNTGELFF. CDR3 in DNA: TGCGCCAGCAGCTCGGACAGACCGAACACCGGGGAGCTGTTTTTT.

The chain employs TRBV19 and TRBJ2-1; TRBD2 matches 9 bases. The CDR3 spans 16 residues. Germline CDR1 LNHDA, CDR2 SQIVND (reference sequence). The V and J ends lost 7 bases and 6 bases, in that order; junction bases with no gene match: 13. The CDR3 DNA follows: TGTGCCAGTACCCCCATCGGTAGCGGGAGAATCAATGAGCAGTTCTTC. The encoded protein is CASTPIGSGRINEQFF.

The chain links TRBV6-1 to TRBJ2-2, with 7 bases that match TRBD1. CDR1 is MNHNS, CDR2 SASEGT, per germline. V lost 4 bases and J lost 2; bases outside the gene matches: 7. The CDR3 spans 16 residues. Written as DNA, the CDR3 is TGTGCCAGCAGTGGACAGGGCCAAACTAACACCGGGGAGCTGTTTTTT. Encoded protein: CASSGQGQTNTGELFF.

V is TRBV2 and J is TRBJ2-5; TRBD1 might be the D (6 bases). CDR1 is SNHLY, CDR2 FYNNEI, per germline. The CDR3 length is 13 residues. The ends were cut back, 7 bases at V and 5 bases at J, with 14 bases in the middle. The CDR3 DNA sequence: TGTGCCAGCACCGGACAGTTACGGGAGACCCAGTACTTC. Translating it yields CASTGQLRETQYF.

This chain connects TRBV4-1 to TRBJ1-4; 7 bases align to TRBD1. This CDR3 is built from 14 residues. The V and J ends lost 4 bases and 4 bases, in that order; junction bases with no gene match: 3. Per the germline V gene, CDR1 is MGHRA and CDR2 is YSYEKL. CDR3 in amino acids: CASSRDRDNEKLFF. The CDR3 DNA sequence: TGCGCCAGCAGCCGAGACAGGGATAATGAAAAACTGTTTTTT.

The genes are TRBV27 and TRBJ1-1; D not certain. The CDR3 consists of 13 residues. Looked up from germline, CDR1 is MNHEY and CDR2 is SMNVEV (reference sequence). V lost 2 bases and J lost 3, with 7 bases in between. CDR3 bases: TGTGCCAGCAGTTTAGCGGGATACACTGAAGCTTTCTTT. Translated: CASSLAGYTEAFF.

The V gene is TRBV28, the J gene TRBJ2-6, with D maybe TRBD2 (6 bases). This CDR3 has 18 residues. Trimming took 7 bases from V and 0 from J, leaving 19 bases between them. Germline V gene sequence: CDR1 MDHEN, CDR2 SYDVKM. The CDR3 loop reads CASIKRRELLSGANVLTF. DNA of the CDR3: TGTGCCAGCATCAAGAGGAGGGAGCTCCTCTCTGGGGCCAACGTCCTGACTTTC.

The rearrangement uses TRBV6-1 and TRBJ2-3; D may be TRBD1 (6 bases). CDR1 MNHNS and CDR2 SASEGT come from the germline V gene. CDR3 length: 14 residues. Trimming removed 6 bases at V and 2 bases at J, with 12 bases between. For the CDR3, the DNA is TGTGCCAGCAGCCGGGACATCTTCACAGATACGCAGTATTTT. Encoded protein: CASSRDIFTDTQYF.

The rearrangement links TRBV27 to TRBJ2-6; 10 nucleotides match TRBD1. With V trimmed by 10 bases and J by 4 bases, 16 bases remained unmatched. Germline-derived CDR1 and CDR2 are MNHEY and SMNVEV (reference sequence). The CDR3 length is 18 residues. The CDR3 region has the DNA TGTGCCACCCGAAACGGGACAGGGGTTTACTCGGGGGCCAACGTCCTGACTTTC. Its protein is CATRNGTGVYSGANVLTF.

This sequence joins TRBV29-1 and TRBJ2-1, with D perhaps matching TRBD2 (5 bases). V was trimmed by 4 bases and J by 10 bases, leaving 17 bases between them. Per germline, CDR1 SQVTM and CDR2 ANQGSEA. The CDR3 spans 13 residues. The CDR3 spells CSVGTRIPCEQFF. The CDR3 DNA reads as TGCAGCGTTGGTACTAGAATTCCATGCGAGCAGTTCTTC.

The rearrangement uses TRBV21-1 and TRBJ2-7; TRBD1, the D gene given by the table, was not confirmed from the DNA. TRBV21-1 is termed a pseudogene. The CDR3 sequence is 15 residues long. The DNA of the CDR3 is TGTGCCAGCAGCAACTATACAGGGGATGTATGCGAGCAGTACTTC. This gives the protein CASSNYTGDVCEQYF.

The genes are TRBV9 and TRBJ2-2; D might be TRBD1 (6 bases). This CDR3 is built from 16 residues. Germline CDR1 SGDLS, CDR2 YYNGEE. Trimming took off 0 bases at V and 3 bases at J, with 12 bases between the two ends. CDR3 coding DNA: TGTGCCAGCAGCGTAGGGATAGGGGGAGACACCGGGGAGCTGTTTTTT. As protein: CASSVGIGGDTGELFF.

The V and J genes are TRBV5-1 and TRBJ1-1; TRBD1 matches at 9 bases. The CDR3 is 16 amino acids. Germline V lookup: CDR1 SGHRS, CDR2 YFSETQ. Trimming took 5 bases from V and 10 from J; bases not matched to a gene: 18. The DNA for the CDR3 is TGCGCCAGCAGACTGGCAGGACAGGGGTTTGACCCCGGAGCTTTCTTT. Its translation: CASRLAGQGFDPGAFF.